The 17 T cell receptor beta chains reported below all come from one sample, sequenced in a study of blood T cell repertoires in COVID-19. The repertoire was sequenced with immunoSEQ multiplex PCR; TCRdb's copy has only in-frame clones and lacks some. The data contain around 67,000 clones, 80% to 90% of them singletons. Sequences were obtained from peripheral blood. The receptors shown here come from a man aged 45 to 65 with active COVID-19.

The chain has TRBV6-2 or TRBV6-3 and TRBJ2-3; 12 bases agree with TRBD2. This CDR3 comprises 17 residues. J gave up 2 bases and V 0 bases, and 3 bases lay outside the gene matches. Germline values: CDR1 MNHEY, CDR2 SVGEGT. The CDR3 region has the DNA TGTGCCAGCAGTTACTCCGGGACTAGCGGGCCCACAGATACGCAGTATTTT. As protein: CASSYSGTSGPTDTQYF.

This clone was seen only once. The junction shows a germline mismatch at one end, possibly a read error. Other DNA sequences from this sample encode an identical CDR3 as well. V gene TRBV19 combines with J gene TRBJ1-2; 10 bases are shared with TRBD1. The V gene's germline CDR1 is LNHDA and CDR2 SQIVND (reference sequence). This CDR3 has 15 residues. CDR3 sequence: CASRDRGQSNYGYTF. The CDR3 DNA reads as TGTGCTAGTAGAGACAGGGGGCAGTCTAACTATGGCTACACCTTC.

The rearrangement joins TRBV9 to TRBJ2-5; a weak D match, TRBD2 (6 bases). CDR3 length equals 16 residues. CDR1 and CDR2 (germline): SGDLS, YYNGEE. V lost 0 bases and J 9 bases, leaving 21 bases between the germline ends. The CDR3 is CASSVATGPGGVAQYF. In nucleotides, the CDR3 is TGTGCCAGCAGCGTAGCCACAGGCCCCGGGGGAGTAGCCCAGTACTTC.

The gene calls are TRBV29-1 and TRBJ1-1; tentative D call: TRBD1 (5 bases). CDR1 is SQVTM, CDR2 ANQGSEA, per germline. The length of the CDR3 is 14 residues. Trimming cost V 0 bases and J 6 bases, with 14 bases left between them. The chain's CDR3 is CSVEDPRVRAEAFF. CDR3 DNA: TGCAGCGTTGAAGATCCCAGGGTCCGGGCTGAAGCTTTCTTT.

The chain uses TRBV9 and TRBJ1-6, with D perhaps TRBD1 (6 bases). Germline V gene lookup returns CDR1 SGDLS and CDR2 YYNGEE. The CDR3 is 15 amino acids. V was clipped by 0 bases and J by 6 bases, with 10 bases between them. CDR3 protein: CASSVDTGFNSPLHF. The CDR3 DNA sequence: TGTGCCAGCAGCGTAGACACAGGGTTTAATTCACCCCTCCACTTT.

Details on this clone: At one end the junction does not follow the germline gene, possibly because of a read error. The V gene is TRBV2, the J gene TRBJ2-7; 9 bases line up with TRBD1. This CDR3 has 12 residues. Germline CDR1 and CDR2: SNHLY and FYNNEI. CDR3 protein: CASSPHEGQGLF. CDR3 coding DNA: TGTGCCAGCAGTCCTCATGAGGGACAGGGCTTGTTC. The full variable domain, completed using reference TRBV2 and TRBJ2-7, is EPEVTQTPSHQVTQMGQEVILRCVPISNHLYFYWYRQILGQKVEFLVSFYNNEISEKSEIFDDQFSVERPDGSNFTLKIRSTKLEDSAMYFCASSPHEGQGLFGPGTRLTVT.

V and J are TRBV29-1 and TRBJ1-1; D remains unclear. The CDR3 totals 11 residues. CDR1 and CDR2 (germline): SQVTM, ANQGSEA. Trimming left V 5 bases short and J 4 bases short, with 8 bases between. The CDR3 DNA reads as TGCAGCGTTTGGGGAGGCACTGAAGCTTTCTTT. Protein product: CSVWGGTEAFF.

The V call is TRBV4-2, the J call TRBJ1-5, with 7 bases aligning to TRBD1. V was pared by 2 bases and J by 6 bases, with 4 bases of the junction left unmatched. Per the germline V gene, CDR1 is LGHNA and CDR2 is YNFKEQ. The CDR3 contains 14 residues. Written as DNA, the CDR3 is TGTGCCAGCAGCCAAACAGGGGATGGTCAGCCCCAGCATTTT. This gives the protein CASSQTGDGQPQHF.

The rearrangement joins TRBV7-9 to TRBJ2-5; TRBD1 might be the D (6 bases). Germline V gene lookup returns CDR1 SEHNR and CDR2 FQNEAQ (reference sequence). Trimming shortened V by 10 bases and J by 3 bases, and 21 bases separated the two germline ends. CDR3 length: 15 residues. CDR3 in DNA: TGTGCCACCACGGCCCGGGGACATCCAGAAGAGACCCAGTACTTC. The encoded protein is CATTARGHPEETQYF. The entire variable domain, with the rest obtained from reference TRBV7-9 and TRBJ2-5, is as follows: DTGVSQNPRHKITKRGQNVTFRCDPISEHNRLYWYRQTLGQGPEFLTYFQNEAQLEKSRLLSDRFSAERPKGSFSTLEIQRTEQGDSAMYLCATTARGHPEETQYFGPGTRLLVL.

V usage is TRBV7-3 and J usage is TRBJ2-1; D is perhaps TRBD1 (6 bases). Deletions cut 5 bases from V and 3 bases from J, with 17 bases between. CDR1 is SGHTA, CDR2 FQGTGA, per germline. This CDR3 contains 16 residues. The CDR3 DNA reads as TGTGCCAGCAGCCCCCAGGGGACATGGAACTACAATGAGCAGTTCTTC. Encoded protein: CASSPQGTWNYNEQFF.

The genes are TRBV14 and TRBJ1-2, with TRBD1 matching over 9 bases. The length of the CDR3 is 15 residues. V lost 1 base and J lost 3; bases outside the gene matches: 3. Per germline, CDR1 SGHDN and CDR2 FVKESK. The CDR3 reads CASSQGTGVDYGYTF. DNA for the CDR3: TGTGCCAGCAGCCAAGGGACAGGGGTTGACTATGGCTACACCTTC.

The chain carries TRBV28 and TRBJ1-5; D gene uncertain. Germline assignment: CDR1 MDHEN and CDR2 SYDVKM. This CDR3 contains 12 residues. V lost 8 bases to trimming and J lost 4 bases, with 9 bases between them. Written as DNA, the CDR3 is TGTGCCAGCCAGAGGAGAAATCAGCCCCAGCATTTT. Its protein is CASQRRNQPQHF.

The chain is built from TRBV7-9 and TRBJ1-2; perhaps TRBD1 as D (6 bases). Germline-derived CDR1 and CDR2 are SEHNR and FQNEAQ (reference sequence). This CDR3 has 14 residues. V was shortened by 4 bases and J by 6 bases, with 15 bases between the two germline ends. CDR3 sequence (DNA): TGTGCCAGCAGCTCGGGCCAGGGGCCTGATGGCTACACCTTC. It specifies CASSSGQGPDGYTF.

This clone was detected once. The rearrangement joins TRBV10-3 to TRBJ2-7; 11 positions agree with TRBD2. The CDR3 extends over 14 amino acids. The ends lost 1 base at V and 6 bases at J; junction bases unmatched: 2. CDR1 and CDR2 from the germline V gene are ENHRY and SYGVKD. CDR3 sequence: CAISELAGGSEQYF. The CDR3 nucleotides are TGTGCCATCAGTGAGTTAGCGGGGGGGTCCGAGCAGTACTTC.

The CDR3 protein is CASSYINTGELFF. The CDR3 coding sequence is TGTGCCAGCAGTTATATTAACACCGGGGAGCTGTTTTTT. The chain links TRBV6-6 to TRBJ2-2, with no clear D. V was cut by 3 bases and J by 2 bases, with 4 bases left in between. This CDR3 comprises 13 residues. CDR1 is MNHNY and CDR2 is SVGAGI in the germline V gene (reference sequence).

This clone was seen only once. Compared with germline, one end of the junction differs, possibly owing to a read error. The CDR3 DNA sequence: TGCGCCAGCAGTTTGGTAGGTAGGGCGGGATATAGCACAGATACGCAGTATTTT. Amino acid sequence: CASSLVGRAGYSTDTQYF. The chain is built from TRBV5-1 and TRBJ2-3, with a weak D call TRBD2 (6 bases). This CDR3 region has 18 residues. Germline CDR1 is SGHRS and CDR2 is YFSETQ.

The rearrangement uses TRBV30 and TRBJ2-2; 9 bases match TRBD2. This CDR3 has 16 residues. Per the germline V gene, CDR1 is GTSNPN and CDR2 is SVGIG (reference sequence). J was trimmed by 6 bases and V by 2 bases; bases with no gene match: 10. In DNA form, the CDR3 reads TGTGCCTGGAGTCCCAGGCTAGCGGGAATCCCCGGGGAGCTGTTTTTT. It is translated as CAWSPRLAGIPGELFF.